The 5 T cell receptor beta chains below come from one sample, sequenced in a study of T cell responses to AZD1222 COVID-19 vaccine. The protocol was immunoSEQ multiplex PCR, while the TCRdb copy is restricted to in-frame clones and leaves out a portion. The sample yields some 170,000 clones, approximately 91% seen once. The source was peripheral blood, collected 28 days after the second AZD1222 dose. All receptors come from an adult who received the AZD1222 COVID-19 vaccine.

The gene calls are TRBV5-1 and TRBJ2-5, with 8 bases identical to TRBD2. J lost 5 bases, V lost 3 bases, and 9 bases had no gene match. Germline assignment: CDR1 SGHRS and CDR2 YFSETQ. This CDR3 contains 15 residues. This chain's CDR3 is CASSSTPGGRETQYF. The CDR3 DNA reads TGCGCCAGCAGCTCCACCCCGGGGGGGCGTGAGACCCAGTACTTC.

This clone was detected only once. The V and J genes are TRBV3-1 (or the pseudogene TRBV3-2) and TRBJ1-1; possibly TRBD1 for D (6 bases). From germline, CDR1 is LGHDT and CDR2 YNNKEL (reference sequence). CDR3 length equals 17 residues. V lost 3 bases to trimming and J lost 0 bases, with 17 bases between them. CDR3: CASSQSGATFMNTEAFF. DNA of the CDR3: TGTGCCAGCAGCCAGTCAGGGGCCACCTTTATGAACACTGAAGCTTTCTTT.

This clone was found once. V and J are TRBV10-3 and TRBJ1-1; perhaps TRBD1 as D (5 bases). Between the trimmed V and J ends, which lost 3 bases and 1 base, there was a span of 12 bases. Germline-derived CDR1 and CDR2 are ENHRY and SYGVKD. The CDR3 runs to 15 residues. The DNA for the CDR3 is TGTGCCATCAGTGATCCGGGACGTCCGAACACTGAAGCTTTCTTT. Residues: CAISDPGRPNTEAFF.

This rearrangement joins TRBV7-3 to TRBJ2-7, with D unclear. Germline-derived CDR1 and CDR2 are SGHTA and FQGTGA. Trimming took off 0 bases at V and 5 bases at J, with 8 bases between the two ends. This CDR3 region has 13 residues. The CDR3 region has the DNA TGTGCCAGCAGCTTAACGTTGAAGGACGAGCAGTACTTC. Translated: CASSLTLKDEQYF.

V and J are TRBV7-8 and TRBJ2-5; a possible D gene is TRBD1 (6 bases). V dropped 4 bases and J dropped 1 base, with 19 bases sitting between them. The CDR3 is made up of 17 amino acids. CDR1 and CDR2 (germline): SGHVS, FQNEAQ. The CDR3 sequence: CASSSTLPNRAQETQYF. The CDR3 DNA follows: TGTGCCAGCAGCTCCACCCTCCCCAACAGGGCCCAAGAGACCCAGTACTTC.